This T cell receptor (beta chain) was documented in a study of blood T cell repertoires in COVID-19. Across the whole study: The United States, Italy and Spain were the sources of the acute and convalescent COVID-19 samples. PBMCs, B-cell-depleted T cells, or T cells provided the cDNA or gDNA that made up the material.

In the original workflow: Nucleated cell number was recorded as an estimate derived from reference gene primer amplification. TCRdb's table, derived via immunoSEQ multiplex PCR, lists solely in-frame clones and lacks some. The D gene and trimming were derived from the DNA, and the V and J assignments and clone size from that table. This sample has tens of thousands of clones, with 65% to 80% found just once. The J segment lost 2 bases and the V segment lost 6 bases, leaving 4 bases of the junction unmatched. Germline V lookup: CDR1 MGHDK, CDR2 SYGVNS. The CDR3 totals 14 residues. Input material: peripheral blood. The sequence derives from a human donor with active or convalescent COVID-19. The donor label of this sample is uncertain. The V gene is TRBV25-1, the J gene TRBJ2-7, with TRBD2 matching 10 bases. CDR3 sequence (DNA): TGTGCCAGCAGGGCTAGCGGGGGCGCCTACGAGCAGTACTTC. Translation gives CASRASGGAYEQYF.